This note documents a single TCR beta chain sequence. Its cognate antigen has yet to be identified. No quality values exist for individual bases; no much larger clone is one base distant. Whole blood was collected in K2EDTA tubes by collaborating institutions according to the institutions' own protocols. Collaborator samples were shipped for TCRbeta analysis as frozen whole blood, isolated PBMCs, or DNA extracted from either sample type. The immunoSEQ Assay, a bias-controlled multiplex PCR, was used to amplify TCRbeta CDR3 regions from genomic DNA. Concerning the study's data processing: Nucleated cell counts per sample were estimated from amplification of reference gene primers within the assay. Sequence reads were collapsed and filtered to measure the absolute abundance of every unique TCRbeta CDR3 rearrangement. Productive Simpson clonality was computed per sample as the square root of Simpson's diversity index over productive rearrangements. TCRdb retrieved this table from immuneACCESS and kept in-frame rearrangements only. Not all clones are present; in checked studies, unresolved V genes account for under half, and no reason is known for the remainder. The D gene and trimming were derived from the DNA, and the V and J assignments and clone size from that table. The sample table holds about 25,000 clones, of which 88% were seen once. The ten biggest clones cover 22% of the sample.

These data are taken from a study of blood T cell repertoires in COVID-19 (TCRdb year 2020). Looking at the study overall: Samples from collaborators originated in the United States, Italy and Spain and spanned both the acute and convalescent phases of COVID-19. The prospective study material was composed of cDNA or gDNA derived from T cells, B-cell-depleted T cells, or PBMCs. The dataset comprised deeply sampled blood TCRbeta repertoires from subjects exposed to, actively infected with, or recovered from COVID-19. The repertoires were made available in a free public database intended to serve as a resource for research on the immune response to SARS-CoV-2. Samples were obtained from the ongoing ImmuneRACE study (first 160 participants) and from about 1,300 subjects provided by 6 global collaborators. A de-identified subject ID, COVID-19 status, age in years and sex were almost always included in the sample metadata. Where HLA class I and class II types were available, the types were taken from metadata supplied by the sample provider, not from assay-based typing. Summary of the overall study and its limitations: Clinical and demographic metadata were provided uncurated, with the amount varying by source and participant.

CDR1 and CDR2, per the germline V gene (reference sequence), are SEHNR and FQNEAQ. The CDR3, from cysteine to phenylalanine, totals 15 residues. The retained sequence is limited to the CDR3, 45 bases, with the frame set at the first base. V drops 1 base and J drops 5 bases, leaving 15 bases in between. This clonotype was sampled from a man aged 70 or older in a cohort sampled during active COVID-19. The sample consisted of peripheral blood. The rearranged segments are TRBV7-9 and TRBJ2-7; no D segment can be confidently identified. The CDR3 has the sequence CASSLVKTPQDEQYF. The DNA is TGTGCCAGCAGCTTAGTGAAGACCCCTCAGGACGAGCAGTACTTC.